The 27 T cell receptor beta chains below were found in one sample sequenced in a study of T cells after somatic rescue of genetic block (dated by TCRdb to about 2020). Library preparation was by the immunoSEQ multiplex PCR assay. This is the immuneACCESS table as TCRdb keeps it, with only in-frame sequences that have V and J called. A part of the clones is gone; compared with another copy, unresolved V genes explain less than half, and the rest is unexplained. The sample yields around 67,000 clones; about 92% were counted once. The top ten clones comprise approximately 3% of the sample. Sample: peripheral blood mononuclear cells (PBMCs). The receptors derive from a man in his forties or fifties.

The chain links TRBV5-6 to TRBJ2-7; TRBD2 agrees at 14 bases. From germline, CDR1 is SGHDT and CDR2 YYEEEE. J was trimmed by 6 bases and V by 2 bases; bases with no gene match: 4. This CDR3 has 15 residues. CDR3 amino acids: CASSLPGLAGAEQYF. CDR3 DNA sequence: TGTGCCAGCAGCTTACCGGGACTAGCGGGAGCCGAGCAGTACTTC.

This rearrangement joins TRBV9 to TRBJ1-4; the D gene is possibly TRBD1 (5 bases). Germline CDR1 is SGDLS and CDR2 is YYNGEE. The V end lost 4 bases, the J end lost 0 bases, and 13 bases lay between the germline ends. The CDR3 spans 16 residues. This CDR3 is CASSRRGEATNEKLFF. As DNA, the CDR3 is TGTGCCAGCAGCAGGCGGGGGGAGGCAACTAATGAAAAACTGTTTTTT.

This clone has only one observation. The V call is TRBV9, the J call TRBJ2-7; the D is unclear. This CDR3 region has 14 residues. The germline V gene encodes CDR1 SGDLS and CDR2 YYNGEE. The germline V and J ends were trimmed by 2 bases and 0 bases, with 9 bases remaining between them. The CDR3 bases are TGTGCCAGCAGCGTCGACCATAGCTCCTACGAGCAGTACTTC. This sequence encodes CASSVDHSSYEQYF.

The chain couples TRBV9 to TRBJ1-1; D remains unclear. V was pared by 0 bases and J by 5 bases, with 11 bases between. From germline, CDR1 is SGDLS and CDR2 YYNGEE. The CDR3 is 14 amino acids. DNA for the CDR3: TGTGCCAGCAGCGTAGCGCGCGTCGCTACTGAAGCTTTCTTT. Protein product: CASSVARVATEAFF.

The CDR3 here is CASSSPPVGRETQYF. The DNA for the CDR3 is TGTGCCAGCAGTTCTCCGCCGGTAGGGCGGGAGACCCAGTACTTC. The rearrangement uses TRBV28 and TRBJ2-5; D remains ambiguous. CDR1 and CDR2 from the germline V gene are MDHEN and SYDVKM. The CDR3 consists of 15 residues. V gave up 4 bases and J gave up 5 bases, with 17 bases separating them. The whole variable domain, remainder taken from reference TRBV28 and TRBJ2-5, is DVKVTQSSRYLVKRTGEKVFLECVQDMDHENMFWYRQDPGLGLRLIYFSYDVKMKEKGDIPEGYSVSREKKERFSLILESASTNQTSMYLCASSSPPVGRETQYFGPGTRLLVL.

The genes are TRBV6-6 and TRBJ2-7, with TRBD2 matching 13 bases. After removal of 0 bases from V and 2 bases from J, the junction contained 1 base not matched to a gene. The CDR3 contains 16 residues. Germline assignment: CDR1 MNHNY and CDR2 SVGAGI (reference sequence). The chain's CDR3 is CASSYSTSGGAYEQYF. CDR3 DNA sequence: TGTGCCAGCAGTTACTCTACTAGCGGGGGGGCCTACGAGCAGTACTTC.

This chain uses TRBV9 with TRBJ1-5; D may be TRBD1 (5 bases). Germline V gene sequence: CDR1 SGDLS, CDR2 YYNGEE. Trimming stripped 0 bases from V and 6 bases from J, with 7 bases between. This CDR3 is built from 13 residues. CDR3 loop: CASSVEGFQPQHF. The CDR3 coding sequence is TGTGCCAGCAGCGTAGAGGGGTTTCAGCCCCAGCATTTT.

This clone has a single count. The chain couples TRBV4-1 to TRBJ2-4, with 7 bases lining up with TRBD2. The germline gives CDR1 MGHRA, CDR2 YSYEKL. The CDR3 has 16 residues. Trimming at V came to 3 bases and at J to 3 bases, leaving 8 bases not matched to a gene. CDR3 sequence reads: CASSHGGGRGKNIQYF. CDR3 nucleotide sequence: TGCGCCAGCAGCCATGGGGGAGGGCGAGGCAAAAACATTCAGTACTTC.

This chain uses TRBV7-9 with TRBJ2-7; D tentatively fits TRBD1 or TRBD2 (6 bases each). CDR1 and CDR2 from the germline V gene are SEHNR and FQNEAQ (reference sequence). V was cut by 3 bases and J by 4 bases, with 19 bases left in between. This CDR3 region has 16 residues. The CDR3 DNA follows: TGTGCCAGCAGCTTTCCCCGGGGGCGGGAAGGGTACGAGCAGTACTTC. Translated, it gives CASSFPRGREGYEQYF.

The chain recombines TRBV7-9 with TRBJ2-3, with 9 bases aligning to TRBD2. This CDR3 region has 16 residues. V lost 5 bases and J lost 0; bases outside the gene matches: 6. CDR1 is SEHNR and CDR2 is FQNEAQ in the germline V gene (reference sequence). CDR3 nucleotides: TGTGCCAGCAGCCCCGGGACTAGCTCTAGCACAGATACGCAGTATTTT. It specifies CASSPGTSSSTDTQYF.

V and J are TRBV28 and TRBJ1-2; maybe TRBD1 (5 bases). This CDR3 has 13 amino acids. The germline V gene has CDR1 MDHEN and CDR2 SYDVKM. Trimming pared 3 bases from V and 5 bases from J, leaving 10 bases between. For the CDR3, the DNA is TGTGCCAGCAGTTTTGGGGCAGGGTATGGCTACACCTTC. Translation: CASSFGAGYGYTF.

The chain joins TRBV28 to TRBJ1-4; maybe TRBD1 (6 bases). The CDR3 covers 14 residues. Between the trimmed V and J ends, which lost 7 bases and 7 bases, there was a span of 16 bases. Germline CDR1 MDHEN, CDR2 SYDVKM. CDR3: CASTMVGGFEKLFF. DNA for the CDR3: TGTGCCAGCACCATGGTAGGGGGTTTTGAAAAACTGTTTTTT.

V usage is TRBV4-1 and J usage is TRBJ1-5, with D possibly matching TRBD1 (5 bases). Looked up from germline, CDR1 is MGHRA and CDR2 is YSYEKL. This CDR3 spans 15 amino acids. V dropped 3 bases and J dropped 7 bases, with 16 bases sitting between them. The CDR3 loop is CASSHLHGAQQPQHF. The CDR3 DNA follows: TGCGCCAGCAGCCACCTGCATGGGGCGCAACAGCCCCAGCATTTT.

CDR3 protein: CASSRLGSYEQYF. CDR3 in DNA: TGCGCCAGCAGCCGGCTGGGATCCTACGAGCAGTACTTC. The rearrangement uses TRBV4-1 and TRBJ2-7; D unresolved. The germline CDR1 and CDR2 sequences are MGHRA and YSYEKL. The CDR3 contains 13 residues. V was clipped by 4 bases and J by 1 base, with 8 bases between them.

The chain employs TRBV5-6 and TRBJ1-2; D is possibly TRBD1 (6 bases). Trimming took 4 bases from V and 0 from J, leaving 10 bases between them. This CDR3 has 14 residues. Germline V gene sequence: CDR1 SGHDT, CDR2 YYEEEE. CDR3 amino acids: CASSLYRANYGYTF. Written as DNA, the CDR3 is TGTGCCAGCAGCCTGTACAGGGCTAACTATGGCTACACCTTC. The full variable domain, in which reference TRBV5-6 and TRBJ1-2 provide the parts outside the CDR3, is DAGVTQSPTHLIKTRGQQVTLRCSPKSGHDTVSWYQQALGQGPQFIFQYYEEEERQRGNFPDRFSGHQFPNYSSELNVNALLLGDSALYLCASSLYRANYGYTFGSGTRLTVV.

The gene calls are TRBV29-1 and TRBJ1-4; D not certain. The germline gives CDR1 SQVTM, CDR2 ANQGSEA. This CDR3 comprises 12 residues. V was trimmed by 3 bases and J by 7 bases, leaving 9 bases between them. Here the CDR3 reads CSVEAGSEKLFF. Written as DNA, the CDR3 is TGCAGCGTTGAGGCCGGTTCTGAAAAACTGTTTTTT.

The rearrangement links TRBV7-2 to TRBJ1-1, with no clear D. Germline V lookup: CDR1 SGHTA, CDR2 FQGNSA. Trimming took off 0 bases at V and 10 bases at J, with 12 bases between the two ends. CDR3 length: 13 amino acids. The CDR3 region is CASSLAAGVAAFF. DNA for the CDR3: TGTGCCAGCAGCTTAGCCGCAGGTGTGGCAGCTTTCTTT.

This clone was picked up one time. The chain joins TRBV29-1 to TRBJ2-2; D unresolved. In germline, CDR1 is SQVTM, CDR2 ANQGSEA. Trimming shortened V by 4 bases and J by 5 bases, and 5 bases separated the two germline ends. The CDR3 runs 11 residues. DNA for the CDR3: TGCAGCGTTGTGGAGACCGGGGAGCTGTTTTTT. It is translated as CSVVETGELFF.

V is TRBV30 and J is TRBJ1-2, with D possibly matching TRBD1 (5 bases). The germline V and J ends were trimmed by 5 bases and 7 bases, with 17 bases remaining between them. Looked up from germline, CDR1 is GTSNPN and CDR2 is SVGIG (reference sequence). The CDR3 runs to 13 residues. This chain's CDR3 is CAWRIGGFRGYTF. In nucleotides, the CDR3 is TGTGCCTGGCGGATCGGGGGTTTTCGTGGCTACACCTTC.

The CDR3 sequence is CASSIAHGQGAYEQYF. As DNA, the CDR3 is TGTGCCAGTAGTATAGCTCACGGACAGGGGGCCTACGAGCAGTACTTC. The chain links TRBV19 to TRBJ2-7, with 10 bases identical to TRBD1. The V gene end was trimmed by 1 base and the J gene end by 2 bases; junction bases not matched to a gene: 5. In germline, CDR1 is LNHDA, CDR2 SQIVND (reference sequence). The CDR3 sequence is 16 residues long.

The chain uses TRBV11-2 and TRBJ2-7; D gene ambiguous. Germline assignment: CDR1 SGHAT and CDR2 FQNNGV. Trimming stripped 3 bases from V and 1 base from J, with 7 bases between. This CDR3 has 13 amino acids. DNA of the CDR3: TGTGCCAGCAGCTTCGGCCTATCCTACGAGCAGTACTTC. Its protein is CASSFGLSYEQYF.

The chain employs TRBV19 and TRBJ2-2, with a possible D match to TRBD2 (5 bases). Per the germline V gene, CDR1 is LNHDA and CDR2 is SQIVND (reference sequence). CDR3 length: 18 amino acids. V dropped 3 bases and J dropped 0 bases, with 17 bases sitting between them. CDR3 loop: CASSINWVAGTNTGELFF. The CDR3 DNA follows: TGTGCCAGTAGTATTAATTGGGTAGCCGGGACGAACACCGGGGAGCTGTTTTTT.

The chain is built from TRBV5-4 and TRBJ1-3; a possible D gene is TRBD1 (5 bases). Per the germline V gene, CDR1 is SGHNT and CDR2 is YYREEE (reference sequence). The CDR3 totals 14 residues. Trimming pared 2 bases from V and 7 bases from J, leaving 13 bases between. In DNA, the CDR3 is TGTGCCAGCAGCTTAGGGCTCCAGGGCAACACCATATATTTT. Encoded protein: CASSLGLQGNTIYF.

V usage is TRBV18 and J usage is TRBJ2-1; D unclear. Between the trimmed V and J ends, which lost 3 bases and 7 bases, there was a span of 7 bases. The CDR3 covers 12 residues. In germline, CDR1 is KGHSH, CDR2 LQKENI. The CDR3 spells CASSPVFNEQFF. In DNA form, the CDR3 reads TGTGCCAGCTCACCGGTTTTTAATGAGCAGTTCTTC. Full variable domain (remainder filled in from reference TRBV18 and TRBJ2-1): NAGVMQNPRHLVRRRGQEARLRCSPMKGHSHVYWYRQLPEEGLKFMVYLQKENIIDESGMPKERFSAEFPKEGPSILRIQQVVRGDSAAYFCASSPVFNEQFFGPGTRLTVL.

The chain is built from TRBV2 and TRBJ2-5; 13 bases match TRBD2. CDR3 length equals 16 residues. Germline V CDR1 and CDR2: SNHLY, FYNNEI. The J segment lost 4 bases and the V segment lost 2 bases, leaving 4 bases of the junction unmatched. The CDR3 DNA reads as TGTGCCAGCAGTGAAACTAGCGGGAGGGCCGGAGAGACCCAGTACTTC. Amino acids: CASSETSGRAGETQYF.

The gene calls are TRBV7-2 and TRBJ1-2; TRBD1 matches 12 bases. J was trimmed by 7 bases and V by 0 bases; bases with no gene match: 9. The CDR3 contains 17 residues. Germline V gene lookup returns CDR1 SGHTA and CDR2 FQGNSA. In DNA, the CDR3 is TGTGCCAGCAGCTTAGCGCGGGCAGGGACAGGGGGCTTTGGCTACACCTTC. It translates to CASSLARAGTGGFGYTF.

This chain connects TRBV18 to TRBJ2-5; D is possibly TRBD2 (5 bases). Looked up from germline, CDR1 is KGHSH and CDR2 is LQKENI. This CDR3 is built from 15 residues. V was clipped by 2 bases and J by 1 base, with 11 bases between them. The CDR3 DNA sequence: TGTGCCAGCTCACCATTAGCGTCCGCCCAAGAGACCCAGTACTTC. It yields the protein CASSPLASAQETQYF.